This T cell receptor (beta chain) was obtained from a study of shared clonotypes between healthy human individuals. Deletions cut 0 bases from V and 0 bases from J, with 6 bases between. CDR3 length: 15 residues. Germline CDR1 is SGDLS and CDR2 is YYNGEE. Sequencing was performed with immunoSEQ multiplex PCR; in TCRdb, only in-frame clones are kept and a portion is missing. The data contain 1.4 million or so clones, approximately 98.5% of them singletons. The sequenced material came from naive CD4+ T cells sorted from blood. Subset indicated: CD45RA+ positively selected. The chain couples TRBV9 to TRBJ1-4; D ambiguous. This receptor was identified in a man younger than 40 in good health. The DNA of the CDR3 is TGTGCCAGCAGCGTAGGGGTCGCAACTAATGAAAAACTGTTTTTT. It codes for CASSVGVATNEKLFF. The variable domain in full, completed from reference TRBV9 and TRBJ1-4, reads DSGVTQTPKHLITATGQRVTLRCSPRSGDLSVYWYQQSLDQGLQFLIQYYNGEERAKGNILERFSAQQFPDLHSELNLSSLELGDSALYFCASSVGVATNEKLFFGSGTQLSVL.